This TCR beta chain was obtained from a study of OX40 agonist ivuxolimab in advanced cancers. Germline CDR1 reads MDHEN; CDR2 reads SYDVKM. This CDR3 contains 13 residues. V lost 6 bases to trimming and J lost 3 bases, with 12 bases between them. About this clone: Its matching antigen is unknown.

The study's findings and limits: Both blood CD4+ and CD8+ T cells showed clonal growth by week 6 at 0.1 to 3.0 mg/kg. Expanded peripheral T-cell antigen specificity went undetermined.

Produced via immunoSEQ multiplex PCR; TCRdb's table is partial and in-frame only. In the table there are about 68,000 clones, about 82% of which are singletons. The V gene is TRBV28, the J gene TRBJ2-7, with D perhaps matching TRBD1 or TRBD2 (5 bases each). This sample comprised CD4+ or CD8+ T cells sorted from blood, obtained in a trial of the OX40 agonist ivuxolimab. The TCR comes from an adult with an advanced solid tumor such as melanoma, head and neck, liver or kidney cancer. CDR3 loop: CASSLGTFYEQYF. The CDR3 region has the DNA TGTGCCAGCAGCTTAGGGACCTTCTACGAGCAGTACTTC. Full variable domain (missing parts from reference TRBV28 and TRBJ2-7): DVKVTQSSRYLVKRTGEKVFLECVQDMDHENMFWYRQDPGLGLRLIYFSYDVKMKEKGDIPEGYSVSREKKERFSLILESASTNQTSMYLCASSLGTFYEQYFGPGTRLTVT.